This T cell receptor beta chain was recovered during a study of beta chain features in type 1 diabetes. The entirety of the isolated RNA underwent reverse transcription, so expressed TCRB transcripts were sequenced. Some clones are missing from TCRdb's copy, which holds only in-frame ones; the method was immunoSEQ multiplex PCR. Counted here are roughly 610,000 clones, roughly a sixth occurring once; the ten biggest clones make up about 0.097%. Germline V lookup: CDR1 SGHTA, CDR2 FQGNSA. CDR3 size: 16 residues. J lost 1 base, V lost 4 bases, and 2 bases had no gene match. This clone was seen a few times.

V usage is TRBV7-2 and J usage is TRBJ2-3; 13 bases are shared with TRBD2. Sequenced: naive CD4+ T cells from blood. This sequence originates from a man younger than 35 in good health. The CDR3, as DNA: TGTGCCAGCAGCTCCGGACTAGCGGGAGGCACAGATACGCAGTATTTT. It encodes CASSSGLAGGTDTQYF.